This T cell receptor beta chain was captured by sequencing in a study of blood T cells in healthy people across ages. Overall study results and limits: While age rose, TCR beta diversity per million T cells dropped in a roughly linear way.

This clonotype has ten or more counts. Antigen unknown. Individuals who donated were healthy Caucasians from Russia aged roughly 6 to 95. With a J-beta primer mix and a sample-barcoded 5' primer, a second PCR ran 7 to 11 cycles. The yield of each sample was at least 2.5 million CDR3-containing paired-end reads. TCRdb ran MiXCR on the 5' RACE reads and lists one entry per CDR3 protein. The sample gives hundreds of thousands of distinct CDR3 sequences, about 26% of which show up once; over 2.5% is in the top ten. V dropped 6 bases and J dropped 8 bases, with 13 bases sitting between them. CDR3 length: 11 amino acids. Germline V lookup: CDR1 SQVTM, CDR2 ANQGSEA. A further study also used this sample, focusing on T cells of mothers and their children. Per that study: Related mother-child pairs shared slightly more overlap than unrelated pairs, but the difference was non-significant.

The chain recombines TRBV29-1 with TRBJ1-2; possibly TRBD1 for D (6 bases). The sequencing sample was made of blood. This TCR was sampled from a boy between 10 and 17 years old in good health. The CDR3 coding sequence is TGCAGCGTGACCAACAGGGCAGGCTACACCTTC. It specifies CSVTNRAGYTF.